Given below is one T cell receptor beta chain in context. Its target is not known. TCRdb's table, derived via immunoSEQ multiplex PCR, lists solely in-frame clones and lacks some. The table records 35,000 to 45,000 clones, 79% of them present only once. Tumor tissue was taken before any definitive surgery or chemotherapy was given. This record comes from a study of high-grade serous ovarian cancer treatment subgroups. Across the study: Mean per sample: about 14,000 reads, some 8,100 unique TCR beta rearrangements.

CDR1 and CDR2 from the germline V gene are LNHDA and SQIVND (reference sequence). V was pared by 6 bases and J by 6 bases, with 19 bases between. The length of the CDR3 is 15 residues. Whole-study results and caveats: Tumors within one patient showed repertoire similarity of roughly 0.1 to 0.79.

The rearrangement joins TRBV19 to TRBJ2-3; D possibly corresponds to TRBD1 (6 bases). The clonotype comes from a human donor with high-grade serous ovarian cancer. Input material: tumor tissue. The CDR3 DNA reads TGTGCCAGTAGGGTTAACAGGGCACGGATGGATACGCAGTATTTT. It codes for CASRVNRARMDTQYF.